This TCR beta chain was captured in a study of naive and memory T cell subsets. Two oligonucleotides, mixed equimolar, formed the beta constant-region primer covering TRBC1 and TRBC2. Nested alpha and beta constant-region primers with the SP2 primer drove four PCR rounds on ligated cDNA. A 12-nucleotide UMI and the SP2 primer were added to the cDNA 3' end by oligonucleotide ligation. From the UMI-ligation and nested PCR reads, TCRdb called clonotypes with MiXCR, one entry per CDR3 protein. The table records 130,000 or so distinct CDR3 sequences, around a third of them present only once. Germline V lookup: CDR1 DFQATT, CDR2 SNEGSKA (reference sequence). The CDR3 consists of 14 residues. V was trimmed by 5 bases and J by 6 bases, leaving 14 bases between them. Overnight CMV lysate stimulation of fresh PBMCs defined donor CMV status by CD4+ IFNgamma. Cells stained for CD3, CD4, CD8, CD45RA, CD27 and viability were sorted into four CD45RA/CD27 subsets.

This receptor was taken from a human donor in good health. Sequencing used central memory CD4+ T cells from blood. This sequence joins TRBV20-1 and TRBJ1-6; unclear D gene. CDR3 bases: TGCAGTGCTGGCACAGTCAGTTCTAATTCACCCCTCCACTTT. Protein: CSAGTVSSNSPLHF.